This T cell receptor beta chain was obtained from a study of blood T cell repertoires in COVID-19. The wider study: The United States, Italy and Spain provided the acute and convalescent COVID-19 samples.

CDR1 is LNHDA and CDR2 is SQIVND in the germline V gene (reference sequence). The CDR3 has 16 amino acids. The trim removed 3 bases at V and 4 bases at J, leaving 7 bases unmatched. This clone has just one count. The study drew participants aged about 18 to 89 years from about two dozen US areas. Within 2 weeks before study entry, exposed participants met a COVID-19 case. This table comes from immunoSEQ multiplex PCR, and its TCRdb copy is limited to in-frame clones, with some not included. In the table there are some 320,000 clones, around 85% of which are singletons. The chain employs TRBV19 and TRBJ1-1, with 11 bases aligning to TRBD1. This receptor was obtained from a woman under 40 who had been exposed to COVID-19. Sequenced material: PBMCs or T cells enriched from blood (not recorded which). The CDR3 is CASSIGQGAQGTEAFF. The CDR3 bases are TGTGCCAGTAGTATCGGACAGGGGGCGCAGGGCACTGAAGCTTTCTTT.